The next 22 T cell receptor beta chains were all read from a single sample in a study of OX40 agonist ivuxolimab in advanced cancers. Libraries were prepared by immunoSEQ multiplex PCR; TCRdb keeps only in-frame clonotypes and omits some of them. Here the sample spans about 99,000 clones, 91% being singletons. Sequencing was performed on CD4+ or CD8+ T cells sorted from blood, taken in a trial of the OX40 agonist ivuxolimab. These receptors were taken from an adult with an advanced solid tumor such as melanoma, head and neck, liver or kidney cancer.

This rearrangement joins TRBV6-1 to TRBJ1-1, with TRBD1 matching over 7 bases. Trimming cost V 5 bases and J 3 bases; bases outside gene matches: 6. This CDR3 region has 14 residues. Germline V lookup: CDR1 MNHNS, CDR2 SASEGT. The CDR3 is CASSRGDRYTEAFF. The CDR3 DNA is TGTGCCAGCAGTCGTGGGGACAGATACACTGAAGCTTTCTTT.

The chain joins TRBV6-6 to TRBJ2-5; D not resolved. CDR1 MNHNY and CDR2 SVGAGI come from the germline V gene (reference sequence). The V end lost 2 bases, the J end lost 5 bases, and 15 bases lay between the germline ends. This CDR3 contains 15 residues. The CDR3 bases are TGTGCCAGCAGTTACGAGAGACGGCTCGGGGAGACCCAGTACTTC. Translating gives CASSYERRLGETQYF.

The CDR3: CSVSLAGGRHEQFF. The CDR3 region has the DNA TGCAGCGTTTCACTAGCGGGGGGGCGCCATGAGCAGTTCTTC. The V call is TRBV29-1, the J call TRBJ2-1; 13 positions match TRBD2. CDR3 length: 14 residues. Germline-derived CDR1 and CDR2 are SQVTM and ANQGSEA. J lost 8 bases, V lost 5 bases, and 6 bases had no gene match.

The V call is TRBV7-2, the J call TRBJ2-1, with D unclear. In germline, CDR1 is SGHTA, CDR2 FQGNSA. CDR3 length: 13 amino acids. Trimming pared 2 bases from V and 9 bases from J, leaving 11 bases between. The CDR3 DNA follows: TGTGCCAGCAGCTTACAGGTGCGTGCTGAGCAGTTCTTC. Amino acid sequence: CASSLQVRAEQFF.

This chain uses TRBV9 with TRBJ1-2, with unresolved D. Germline lookup yields CDR1 SGDLS and CDR2 YYNGEE. The CDR3 contains 14 residues. V was cut by 0 bases and J by 8 bases, with 14 bases left in between. The CDR3 bases are TGTGCCAGCAGCGTAGGGGTTTCCACGAGGGGCTACACCTTC. Translated, it gives CASSVGVSTRGYTF.

J is TRBJ2-1 and V is TRBV28, with TRBD2 identical over 12 bases. The trim removed 6 bases at V and 4 bases at J, leaving 4 bases unmatched. This CDR3 spans 15 amino acids. From germline, CDR1 is MDHEN and CDR2 SYDVKM. CDR3 DNA sequence: TGTGCCAGCAGCAGGACTAGCGGGAAGTACAATGAGCAGTTCTTC. Translated, it gives CASSRTSGKYNEQFF. Full variable domain (remainder filled in from reference TRBV28 and TRBJ2-1): DVKVTQSSRYLVKRTGEKVFLECVQDMDHENMFWYRQDPGLGLRLIYFSYDVKMKEKGDIPEGYSVSREKKERFSLILESASTNQTSMYLCASSRTSGKYNEQFFGPGTRLTVL.

The chain is built from TRBV28 and TRBJ2-1; D unclear. The germline V gene encodes CDR1 MDHEN and CDR2 SYDVKM. Trimming stripped 1 base from V and 12 bases from J, with 10 bases between. This CDR3 region has 12 residues. This CDR3 reads CASSLYRDGQFF. CDR3 sequence (DNA): TGTGCCAGCAGTTTATACCGCGACGGGCAGTTCTTC. Complete variable domain (other parts from reference TRBV28 and TRBJ2-1): DVKVTQSSRYLVKRTGEKVFLECVQDMDHENMFWYRQDPGLGLRLIYFSYDVKMKEKGDIPEGYSVSREKKERFSLILESASTNQTSMYLCASSLYRDGQFFGPGTRLTVL.

This clone has only one observation. The chain links TRBV7-2 to TRBJ2-1, with 11 bases that match TRBD2. In germline, CDR1 is SGHTA, CDR2 FQGNSA. The CDR3 has 15 amino acids. The J segment lost 7 bases and the V segment lost 5 bases, leaving 7 bases of the junction unmatched. Written as DNA, the CDR3 is TGTGCCAGCAGCCGAGGGACTAGCGGAGGGAATGAGCAGTTCTTC. Protein: CASSRGTSGGNEQFF.

The chain recombines TRBV13 with TRBJ2-3, with 7 bases aligning to TRBD2. This CDR3 contains 16 residues. The germline gives CDR1 PRHDT, CDR2 FYEKMQ (reference sequence). V was pared by 0 bases and J by 0 bases, with 3 bases of the junction left unmatched. The CDR3 here is CASSLGGRASTDTQYF. DNA for the CDR3: TGTGCCAGCAGCTTAGGAGGGAGGGCCAGCACAGATACGCAGTATTTT.

V and J are TRBV4-3 and TRBJ2-7; TRBD2 matches at 11 bases. Trimming at V came to 5 bases and at J to 1 base, leaving 4 bases not matched to a gene. Germline-derived CDR1 and CDR2 are LGHNA and YSLEER. The CDR3 is 15 residues long. The CDR3 is CASSARLAGSYEQYF. DNA for the CDR3: TGCGCCAGCAGCGCCAGACTAGCGGGATCCTACGAGCAGTACTTC.

V and J are TRBV30 and TRBJ1-6; perhaps TRBD1 as D (5 bases). Trimming shortened V by 1 base and J by 7 bases, and 14 bases separated the two germline ends. This CDR3 region has 15 residues. Germline V lookup: CDR1 GTSNPN, CDR2 SVGIG (reference sequence). CDR3 in amino acids: CAWSAHLGGNSPLHF. Here the CDR3 DNA reads TGTGCCTGGAGTGCCCACCTGGGGGGGAATTCACCCCTCCACTTT. Full variable domain (missing parts from reference TRBV30 and TRBJ1-6): SQTIHQWPATLVQPVGSPLSLECTVEGTSNPNLYWYRQAAGRGLQLLFYSVGIGQISSEVPQNLSASRPQDRQFILSSKKLLLSDSGFYLCAWSAHLGGNSPLHFGNGTRLTVT.

The chain couples TRBV6-6 to TRBJ2-5; 8 nucleotides line up with TRBD2. V was clipped by 6 bases and J by 2 bases; unmatched bases: 8. Germline lookup yields CDR1 MNHNY and CDR2 SVGAGI (reference sequence). The CDR3 runs to 15 residues. The CDR3 sequence is CASSQPGGGQETQYF. DNA for the CDR3: TGTGCCAGCAGCCAACCGGGAGGGGGGCAAGAGACCCAGTACTTC.

V usage is TRBV6-5 and J usage is TRBJ2-7; TRBD1 matches 7 bases. This CDR3 contains 14 residues. After removal of 6 bases from V and 2 bases from J, the junction contained 7 bases not matched to a gene. Germline V gives CDR1 MNHEY, CDR2 SVGAGI. CDR3 residues: CASRRTGQTYEQYF. The DNA of the CDR3 is TGTGCCAGCAGGAGGACAGGCCAAACCTACGAGCAGTACTTC.

The chain carries TRBV28 and TRBJ1-2; D perhaps matches TRBD1 (6 bases). The germline CDR1 and CDR2 sequences are MDHEN and SYDVKM. Trimming removed 4 bases from V and 6 bases from J, with 18 bases in between. The CDR3 spans 15 residues. The DNA of the CDR3 is TGTGCCAGCAGTTCCCCTCGGGCTGGGACACATGGCTACACCTTC. Translation: CASSSPRAGTHGYTF.

This clone was observed a few times. V is TRBV29-1 and J is TRBJ1-1; TRBD1 matches 8 bases. V was pared by 4 bases and J by 1 base, with 2 bases of the junction left unmatched. This CDR3 has 13 residues. CDR1 SQVTM and CDR2 ANQGSEA come from the germline V gene. Here the CDR3 DNA reads TGCAGCGTTGTCGACAGGGGGAACACTGAAGCTTTCTTT. Translation: CSVVDRGNTEAFF.

The chain is built from TRBV6-5 and TRBJ2-7, with 9 bases matching TRBD1. CDR1 MNHEY and CDR2 SVGAGI come from the germline V gene. V gave up 7 bases and J gave up 3 bases; unmatched junction bases: 10. The CDR3 contains 15 residues. The CDR3 region has the DNA TGTGCCAGCAAGTTAGGTGACAGGGGGATCTACGAGCAGTACTTC. This gives the protein CASKLGDRGIYEQYF.

The chain recombines TRBV5-1 with TRBJ2-1, with a weak D call TRBD2 (6 bases). Trimming removed 0 bases from V and 3 bases from J, with 13 bases in between. This CDR3 is 16 amino acids long. Germline V CDR1 and CDR2: SGHRS, YFSETQ. CDR3 protein: CASSLASGGNYNEQFF. The CDR3 coding sequence is TGCGCCAGCAGCTTGGCCTCGGGCGGGAACTACAATGAGCAGTTCTTC.

The chain links TRBV9 to TRBJ2-7; 9 bases align to TRBD1. Germline V gene sequence: CDR1 SGDLS, CDR2 YYNGEE. Trimming at V came to 4 bases and at J to 0 bases, leaving 5 bases not matched to a gene. There are 15 residues in the CDR3. CDR3 DNA: TGTGCCAGCAGCCCCCGGACAGGGGACTCCTACGAGCAGTACTTC. It specifies CASSPRTGDSYEQYF.

The gene calls are TRBV7-3 and TRBJ2-1, with 9 positions matching TRBD2. Germline loops: CDR1 SGHTA, CDR2 FQGTGA. The CDR3 is 16 amino acids. Trimming took 3 bases from V and 9 from J; bases not matched to a gene: 12. The CDR3 loop is CASSLFSGTSISEQFF. The CDR3 DNA follows: TGTGCCAGCAGCTTGTTTTCCGGGACTAGCATCAGTGAGCAGTTCTTC.

In DNA, the CDR3 is TGTGCCAGCAGCGTAGCCCCCATCGGTCAGCCCCAGCATTTT. This gives the protein CASSVAPIGQPQHF. The chain carries TRBV9 and TRBJ1-5; no definite D call. Germline values: CDR1 SGDLS, CDR2 YYNGEE. Trimming took off 0 bases at V and 6 bases at J, with 10 bases between the two ends. The CDR3 spans 14 residues.

The chain carries TRBV5-5 and TRBJ2-7; 9 bases agree with TRBD1. Trimming removed 4 bases from V and 4 bases from J; junction bases left unmatched: 9. Per the germline V gene, CDR1 is SGHKS and CDR2 is YYEKEE (reference sequence). The CDR3 is 15 amino acids. The CDR3 here is CASSHLRTGVYEQYF. CDR3 in DNA: TGTGCCAGCAGCCACCTCCGGACAGGGGTATACGAGCAGTACTTC. Full variable domain (remainder filled in from reference TRBV5-5 and TRBJ2-7): DAGVTQSPTHLIKTRGQQVTLRCSPISGHKSVSWYQQVLGQGPQFIFQYYEKEERGRGNFPDRFSARQFPNYSSELNVNALLLGDSALYLCASSHLRTGVYEQYFGPGTRLTVT.

This chain uses TRBV9 with TRBJ1-3; the D gene is possibly TRBD1 (5 bases). The V end lost 1 base, the J end lost 9 bases, and 8 bases lay between the germline ends. Germline V CDR1 and CDR2: SGDLS, YYNGEE. The CDR3 totals 12 residues. The CDR3 nucleotides read TGTGCCAGCAGCGTACAGGGACGCACCATATATTTT. It is translated as CASSVQGRTIYF.